The clone carrying this T cell receptor (beta chain) was detected only a few times. The CDR3 consists of 15 residues. The V gene's germline CDR1 is MDHEN and CDR2 SYDVKM. Trimming took off 3 bases at V and 3 bases at J, with 12 bases between the two ends. The data stem from a study of T cell repertoires in cytomegalovirus infection. TCRdb passed the reads through MiXCR, listing each CDR3 protein once. Among a few hundred thousand distinct CDR3 sequences listed, approximately 17% were seen once. Sequenced material: CD8+ T cells from PBMCs. This receptor was identified in a human donor in good health (CMV status not recorded). Some clones in this sample may be carry-over from other donors' samples. V is TRBV28 and J is TRBJ1-5; no firm D call. For the CDR3, the DNA is TGTGCCAGCAGTTTTCGGGAAGGGATCAATCAGCCCCAGCATTTT. Translating it yields CASSFREGINQPQHF.